Below, one TCR beta chain is given with its context. Its target is not known. The CDR3 is made up of 12 amino acids. Germline V CDR1 and CDR2: SQVTM, ANQGSEA. This record belongs to a study of T-cell memory formation after mild COVID-19. Study-wide findings and caveats: Memory cells collected pre-infection included some clones that later responded, suggesting cross-reactive memory joined. Unconfirmed was the SARS-CoV-2 specificity of second-wave clones that peaked on day 37.

TCRdb called the 5' RACE reads again in MiXCR, with one record for every CDR3 protein. The sample yields around 400,000 distinct CDR3 sequences, 20% to 30% seen once. This clonotype was obtained from an adult woman who had mild COVID-19 (a few samples of this study predate the infection). Cell type and time point are not known. Material: PBMCs or a T cell subset sorted from them (not recorded which). The chain has TRBV29-1 and TRBJ2-1, with 8 nucleotides matching TRBD2. CDR3 in DNA: TGCTCCGGGACTAGTAATTCCAATGAGCAGTTCTTC. It yields the protein CSGTSNSNEQFF.